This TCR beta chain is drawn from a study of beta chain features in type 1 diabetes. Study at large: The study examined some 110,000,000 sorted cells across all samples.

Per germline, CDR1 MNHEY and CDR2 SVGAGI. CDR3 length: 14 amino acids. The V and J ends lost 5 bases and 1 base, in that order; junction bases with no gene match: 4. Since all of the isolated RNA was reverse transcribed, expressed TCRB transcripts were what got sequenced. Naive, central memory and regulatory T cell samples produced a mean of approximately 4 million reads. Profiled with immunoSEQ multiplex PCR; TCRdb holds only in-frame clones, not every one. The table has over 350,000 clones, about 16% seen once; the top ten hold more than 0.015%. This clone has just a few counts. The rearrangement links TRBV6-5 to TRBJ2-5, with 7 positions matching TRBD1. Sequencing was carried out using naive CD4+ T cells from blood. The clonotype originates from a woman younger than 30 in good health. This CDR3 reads CASSPRTGQETQYF. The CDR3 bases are TGTGCCAGCAGTCCTAGGACAGGCCAAGAGACCCAGTACTTC.